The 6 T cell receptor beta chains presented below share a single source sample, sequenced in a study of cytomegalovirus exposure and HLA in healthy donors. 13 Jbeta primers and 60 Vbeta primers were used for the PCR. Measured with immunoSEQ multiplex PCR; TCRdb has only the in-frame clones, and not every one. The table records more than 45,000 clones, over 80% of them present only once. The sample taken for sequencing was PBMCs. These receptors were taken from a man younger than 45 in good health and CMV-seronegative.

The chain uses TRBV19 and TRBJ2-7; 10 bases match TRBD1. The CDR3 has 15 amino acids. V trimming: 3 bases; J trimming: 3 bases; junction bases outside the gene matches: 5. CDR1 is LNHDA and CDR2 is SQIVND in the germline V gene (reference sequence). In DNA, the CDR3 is TGTGCCAGTAGTATGGCGGGACAGGGGCACTACGAGCAGTACTTC. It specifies CASSMAGQGHYEQYF.

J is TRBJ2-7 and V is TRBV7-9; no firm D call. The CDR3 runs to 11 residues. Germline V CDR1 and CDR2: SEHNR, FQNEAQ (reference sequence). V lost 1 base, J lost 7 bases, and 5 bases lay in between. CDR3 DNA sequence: TGTGCCAGCAGCTTAGGCCAGGAGCAGTACTTC. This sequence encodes CASSLGQEQYF.

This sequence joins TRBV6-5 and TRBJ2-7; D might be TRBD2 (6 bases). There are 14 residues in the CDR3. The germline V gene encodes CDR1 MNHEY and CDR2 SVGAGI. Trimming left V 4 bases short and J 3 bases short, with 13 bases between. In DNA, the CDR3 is TGTGCCAGCAGTTCCCATAGCGGAGACTACGAGCAGTACTTC. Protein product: CASSSHSGDYEQYF.

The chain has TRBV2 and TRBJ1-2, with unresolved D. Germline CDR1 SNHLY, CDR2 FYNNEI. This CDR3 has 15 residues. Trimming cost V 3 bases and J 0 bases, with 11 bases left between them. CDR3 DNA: TGTGCCAGCAGTGATCCCGGAGAGCCTAACTATGGCTACACCTTC. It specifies CASSDPGEPNYGYTF. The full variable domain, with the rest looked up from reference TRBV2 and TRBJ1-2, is EPEVTQTPSHQVTQMGQEVILRCVPISNHLYFYWYRQILGQKVEFLVSFYNNEISEKSEIFDDQFSVERPDGSNFTLKIRSTKLEDSAMYFCASSDPGEPNYGYTFGSGTRLTVV.

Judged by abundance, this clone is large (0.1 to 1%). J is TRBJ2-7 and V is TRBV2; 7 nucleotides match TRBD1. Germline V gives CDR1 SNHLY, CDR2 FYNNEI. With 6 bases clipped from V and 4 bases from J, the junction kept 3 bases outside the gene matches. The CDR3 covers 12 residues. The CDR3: CASRPTGYEQYF. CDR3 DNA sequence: TGTGCCAGCAGGCCGACAGGGTACGAGCAGTACTTC.

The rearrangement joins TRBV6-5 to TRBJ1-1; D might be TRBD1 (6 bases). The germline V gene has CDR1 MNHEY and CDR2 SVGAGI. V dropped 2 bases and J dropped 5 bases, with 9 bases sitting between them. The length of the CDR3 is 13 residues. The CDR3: CASSYTGRTEAFF. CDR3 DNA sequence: TGTGCCAGCAGTTACACAGGGAGAACTGAAGCTTTCTTT.